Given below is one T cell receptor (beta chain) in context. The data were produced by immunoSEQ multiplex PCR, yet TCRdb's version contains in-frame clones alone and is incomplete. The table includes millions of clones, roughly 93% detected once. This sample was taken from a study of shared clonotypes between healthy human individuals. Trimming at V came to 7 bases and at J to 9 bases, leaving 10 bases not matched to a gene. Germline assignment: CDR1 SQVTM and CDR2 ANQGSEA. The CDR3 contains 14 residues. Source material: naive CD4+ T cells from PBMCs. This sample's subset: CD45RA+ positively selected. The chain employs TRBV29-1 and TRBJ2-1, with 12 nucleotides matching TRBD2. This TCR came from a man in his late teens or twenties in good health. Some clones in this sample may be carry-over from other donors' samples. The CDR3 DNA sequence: TGCAGCGGATTCCTAGCGGGAGGGCCTGGTGAGCAGTTCTTC. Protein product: CSGFLAGGPGEQFF.